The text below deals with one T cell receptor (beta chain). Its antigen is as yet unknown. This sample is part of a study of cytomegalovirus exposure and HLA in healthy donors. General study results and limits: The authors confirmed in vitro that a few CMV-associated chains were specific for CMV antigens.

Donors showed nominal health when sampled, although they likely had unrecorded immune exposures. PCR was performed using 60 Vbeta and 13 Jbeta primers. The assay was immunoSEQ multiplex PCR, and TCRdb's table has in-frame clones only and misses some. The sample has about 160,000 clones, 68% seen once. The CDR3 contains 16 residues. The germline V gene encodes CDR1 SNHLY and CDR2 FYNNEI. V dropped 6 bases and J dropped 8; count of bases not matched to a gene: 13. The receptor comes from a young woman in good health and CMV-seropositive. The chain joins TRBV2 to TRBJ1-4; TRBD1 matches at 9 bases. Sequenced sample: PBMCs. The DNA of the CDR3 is TGTGCCAGCAGCCGAGAGGGAGGGACAGGGACGGAAAAACTGTTTTTT. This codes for CASSREGGTGTEKLFF.